This T cell receptor beta chain was sequenced for a study of T cell changes during pregnancy in multiple sclerosis. Germline assignment: CDR1 LGHNA and CDR2 YNFKEQ. Trimming took 6 bases from V and 0 from J, leaving 12 bases between them. The CDR3 runs 15 residues. Sequenced by immunoSEQ multiplex PCR; TCRdb stores in-frame clones only, minus some. This sample yields about 38,000 clones, of which approximately 94% are seen a single time; approximately 0.41% belongs to the top ten. The sequence derives from a female donor with multiple sclerosis, enrolled in a pregnancy study. The sample was CD4+ T cells from peripheral blood mononuclear cells, taken in the second trimester of pregnancy. The chain employs TRBV4-2 and TRBJ1-5; D is undetermined. For the CDR3, the DNA is TGTGCCAGCAGGCCGACGGGGTATAGCAATCAGCCCCAGCATTTT. This codes for CASRPTGYSNQPQHF.